Described below is a single T cell receptor (beta chain) sequence and its context. Its cognate antigen is unknown. This sample stems from a study of T cell repertoires in cytomegalovirus infection. Background on the study: Recently identified HLA-C-restricted CMV epitopes were used, and well-studied HLA-B-restricted CMV epitopes were used as well. Indications of both CMV infection and matching HLA type were provided by public TCR beta signatures. Study outcomes and limitations: Frequencies of public TCR beta families were cumulated, and this identified carriers of CMV plus the relevant HLA. The response measured ex vivo was dominated by TCR beta clonotypes (HLA-C-restricted and CMV-specific).

TCRdb re-called the reads with MiXCR, one entry per CDR3 protein. The sample shows 200,000 to 250,000 distinct CDR3 sequences, roughly 34% of them seen only once. The CDR3 is made up of 14 amino acids. Trimming stripped 6 bases from V and 3 bases from J, with 14 bases between. Germline V lookup: CDR1 ENHRY, CDR2 SYGVKD. This TCR came from a human donor in good health (CMV status not recorded). Some clones in this sample may be carry-over from other donors' samples. The input for sequencing was CD8+ T cells from cultured PBMCs, taken from culture after CMV antigen stimulation. This sequence joins TRBV10-3 and TRBJ1-1; D is possibly TRBD1 (6 bases). The chain's CDR3 is CAIRPGRTDTEAFF. In nucleotides, the CDR3 is TGTGCCATCAGGCCAGGAAGGACAGACACTGAAGCTTTCTTT.